These T cell receptor beta chains were read from a single sample in a study of siplizumab effects on memory and regulatory T cells. The method was immunoSEQ multiplex PCR; TCRdb's version includes in-frame clones alone and lacks a portion of them. Counted here are roughly 100,000 clones, approximately 93% occurring once; the ten biggest clones make up around 0.62%. Input material: Tregs sorted from blood. Every receptor here comes from a human donor in good health. Both conserved end residues are trimmed from each CDR3. Each record gives: V gene, J gene, D gene, CDR3 protein. The D gene is left open where the match is weak.

V: TRBV7-9; J: TRBJ1-4; D: .; CDR3: ASSLGGYGGRAKLF
V: TRBV7-2; J: TRBJ2-2; D: .; CDR3: ASSQNRGRAGELF
V: TRBV27; J: TRBJ2-2; D: .; CDR3: ASTNWGRNTGELF
V: TRBV19; J: TRBJ2-5; D: TRBD2; CDR3: ARAGEGGRDQETQY
V: TRBV5-6; J: TRBJ2-1; D: .; CDR3: ASSLPGLRNEQF
V: TRBV7-3; J: TRBJ1-1; D: .; CDR3: ASSSRMGTEAF
V: TRBV2; J: TRBJ1-2; D: .; CDR3: ASSSGSTIYGYT
V: TRBV7-2; J: TRBJ2-1; D: .; CDR3: ASSPAGTPYNEQF
V: TRBV6-5; J: TRBJ1-5; D: .; CDR3: ASSQASGPQH
V: TRBV7-9; J: TRBJ1-4; D: .; CDR3: ASSLGGGYNEKLF
V: TRBV5-1; J: TRBJ1-2; D: TRBD1; CDR3: ASSSGQGRYYGYT
V: TRBV13; J: TRBJ2-7; D: TRBD1; CDR3: ASRTLGQSYEQY
V: TRBV5-6; J: TRBJ1-5; D: .; CDR3: ASSSPGQPQH